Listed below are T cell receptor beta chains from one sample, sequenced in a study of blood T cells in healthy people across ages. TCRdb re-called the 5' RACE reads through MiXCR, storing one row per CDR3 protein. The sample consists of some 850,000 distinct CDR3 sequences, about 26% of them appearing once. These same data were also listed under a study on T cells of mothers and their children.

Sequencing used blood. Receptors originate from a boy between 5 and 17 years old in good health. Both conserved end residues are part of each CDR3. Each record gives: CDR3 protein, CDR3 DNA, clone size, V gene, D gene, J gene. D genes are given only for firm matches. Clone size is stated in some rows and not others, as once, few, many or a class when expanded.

CASSLGQGPFEQYF | TGTGCCAGCAGTTTAGGCCAGGGCCCCTTCGAGCAGTACTTC | few | TRBV28 | - | TRBJ2-7
CASSGGGRRYEQYF | TGTGCCAGCAGTGGCGGGGGGAGGAGGTACGAGCAGTACTTC | few | TRBV6-5 | TRBD2 | TRBJ2-7
CATSRDPGVGQGAQYF | TGTGCCACCAGCAGAGACCCAGGGGTGGGTCAAGGGGCCCAGTACTTC | few | TRBV15 | - | TRBJ2-5
CSVRGVQAHTGTEAFF | TGCAGCGTGCGAGGGGTACAGGCCCATACCGGCACTGAAGCTTTCTTT | few | TRBV29-1 | - | TRBJ1-1
CASSFGTLSQGAYEQYF | TGCGCCAGCAGCTTCGGGACGCTCTCGCAAGGGGCCTACGAGCAGTACTTC | - | TRBV5-1 | - | TRBJ2-7
CSAPGVGDYGYTF | TGCAGCGCCCCGGGGGTGGGCGACTATGGCTACACCTTC | few | TRBV29-1 | - | TRBJ1-2
CSARPRDRETYEQYF | TGCAGTGCTAGACCCCGGGACAGGGAGACCTACGAGCAGTACTTC | - | TRBV20-1 | TRBD1 | TRBJ2-7
CASSLYGGNQETQYF | TGTGCCAGCAGCTTATACGGGGGAAACCAAGAGACCCAGTACTTC | few | TRBV7-3 | - | TRBJ2-5
CASSFSVSGNTIYF | TGTGCCAGCAGTTTTTCCGTCTCTGGAAACACCATATATTTT | few | TRBV27 | - | TRBJ1-3
CASSDRGRGSDEQFF | TGTGCCAGCAGTGACAGGGGAAGGGGTTCCGATGAGCAGTTCTTC | - | TRBV2 | - | TRBJ2-1
CASNRDRGRETQYF | TGTGCCAGCAATAGAGACAGGGGGCGAGAGACCCAGTACTTC | few | TRBV2 | TRBD1 | TRBJ2-5
CASSPDTDYGYTF | TGTGCCAGCAGCCCCGACACGGACTATGGCTACACCTTC | - | TRBV7-3 | - | TRBJ1-2
CASSWGPAGALETQYF | TGTGCCAGCAGCTGGGGACCAGCGGGGGCTTTGGAGACCCAGTACTTC | few | TRBV28 | TRBD2 | TRBJ2-5
CASSLSGRRSSDQYF | TGTGCCAGCAGTTTAAGCGGCAGGCGGTCATCAGACCAGTACTTC | few | TRBV12-3/TRBV12-4 | - | TRBJ2-7
CSATQPGGAQGEQYF | TGCAGTGCCACACAACCCGGGGGGGCACAGGGGGAGCAGTACTTC | few | TRBV20-1 | - | TRBJ2-5
CASSEEGAGRNEQFF | TGTGCCAGTAGTGAAGAGGGGGCCGGGAGGAATGAGCAGTTCTTC | once | TRBV19 | - | TRBJ2-1
CASSGLPYNEQFF | TGTGCCAGCAGCGGACTGCCATACAATGAGCAGTTCTTC | - | TRBV6-2/TRBV6-3 | - | TRBJ2-1
CASSWGGPGETQYF | TGCGCCAGCAGCTGGGGGGGGCCCGGGGAGACCCAGTACTTC | - | TRBV5-1 | - | TRBJ2-5
CASSPGTSDLTGGTQYF | TGTGCCAGCAGTCCAGGGACTAGCGACCTTACGGGGGGGACCCAGTACTTC | few | TRBV11-3 | TRBD2 | TRBJ2-5
CASSPLSGAETQYF | TGTGCCAGCAGTCCCCTAAGTGGGGCAGAGACCCAGTACTTC | - | TRBV12-3/TRBV12-4 | - | TRBJ2-5
CASRPLAGELFF | TGTGCCAGCAGACCGCTCGCCGGGGAGCTGTTTTTT | few | TRBV6-5 | - | TRBJ2-2
CASSPRAGASTDTQYF | TGTGCCAGCTCACCACGCGCGGGGGCGAGCACAGATACGCAGTATTTT | - | TRBV18 | - | TRBJ2-3
CASSPSLTGHNEKLFF | TGTGCCAGCAGTCCCTCCTTGACAGGGCATAATGAAAAACTGTTTTTT | few | TRBV27 | TRBD1 | TRBJ1-4
CAISERKGSGANVLTF | TGTGCCATCAGTGAACGGAAGGGCTCTGGGGCCAACGTCCTGACTTTC | few | TRBV10-3 | - | TRBJ2-6
CASSQDLEDFYGYTF | TGCGCCAGCAGCCAAGATCTGGAGGACTTCTATGGCTACACCTTC | - | TRBV4-1 | - | TRBJ1-2
CASRRQDTGELFF | TGTGCCAGCAGGCGACAAGACACCGGGGAGCTGTTTTTT | - | TRBV12-3/TRBV12-4 | - | TRBJ2-2
CASSVGWDWTGELFF | TGTGCCAGCAGCGTAGGGTGGGATTGGACCGGGGAGCTGTTTTTT | - | TRBV9 | - | TRBJ2-2
CSARGGGSTYANTGELFF | TGCAGTGCTAGAGGCGGTGGCAGTACTTACGCGAACACCGGGGAGCTGTTTTTT | once | TRBV20-1 | - | TRBJ2-2
CASSYGLAGGRNEQFF | TGCGCCAGCAGCTACGGACTAGCGGGGGGCCGGAATGAGCAGTTCTTC | few | TRBV5-1 | TRBD2 | TRBJ2-1
CASSSSRQGRANEKLFF | TGTGCCAGCAGCTCCTCCCGACAGGGGAGGGCTAATGAAAAACTGTTTTTT | few | TRBV7-9 | TRBD1 | TRBJ1-4
CASSSQTQSGTEAFF | TGTGCCAGCAGTTCCCAGACCCAAAGTGGCACTGAAGCTTTCTTT | few | TRBV12-3/TRBV12-4 | - | TRBJ1-1
CSARDPAGGPTDTQYF | TGCAGTGCTAGAGACCCAGCGGGGGGCCCTACAGATACGCAGTATTTT | - | TRBV20-1 | TRBD2 | TRBJ2-3
CASGLNYRDGNQPQRF | TGTGCTAGTGGTTTGAATTACAGGGATGGCAATCAGCCCCAGCGTTTT | - | TRBV12-5 | - | TRBJ1-5
CASSPSGEYTEAFF | TGTGCCAGCAGTCCGTCGGGTGAGTACACTGAAGCTTTCTTT | - | TRBV27 | - | TRBJ1-1
CASSLQQRETQYF | TGTGCCAGCAGCTTACAGCAGCGGGAGACCCAGTACTTC | many | TRBV12-3/TRBV12-4 | - | TRBJ2-5
CASSLDLGALYGYTF | TGTGCCAGCAGCTTAGATCTGGGGGCACTCTATGGCTACACCTTC | few | TRBV11-2 | - | TRBJ1-2
CASLAWGEQYF | TGTGCCAGTCTTGCCTGGGGCGAGCAGTACTTC | few | TRBV25-1 | - | TRBJ2-7
CASKLADPSYNEQFF | TGTGCCAGCAAACTAGCGGACCCCTCCTACAATGAGCAGTTCTTC | few | TRBV7-8 | TRBD2 | TRBJ2-1
CSVPQGSGELFF | TGCAGCGTTCCACAGGGGTCCGGGGAGCTGTTTTTT | few | TRBV29-1 | TRBD1 | TRBJ2-2
CASSSTYQEIQYF | TGTGCCAGCAGCTCTACGTACCAAGAGATCCAGTACTTC | - | TRBV5-5 | - | TRBJ2-7
CASSVDPNSYNSPLHF | TGTGCCAGCAGCGTAGACCCGAACTCCTATAATTCACCCCTCCACTTT | few | TRBV9 | - | TRBJ1-6
CSARDETRRLGEQYF | TGCAGTGCTAGAGATGAGACTAGGAGGTTGGGTGAGCAGTACTTC | - | TRBV20-1 | - | TRBJ2-7
CASSQVGGSAQHF | TGTGCCAGCAGCCAAGTGGGAGGAAGTGCCCAGCATTTT | few | TRBV14 | - | TRBJ1-5
CAISESTVGGYTF | TGTGCCATCAGTGAGTCAACGGTGGGCGGCTACACCTTC | - | TRBV10-3 | - | TRBJ1-2
CASSEFTGDQPQHF | TGTGCCAGCAGTGAATTCACGGGGGATCAGCCCCAGCATTTT | once | TRBV6-1 | - | TRBJ1-5